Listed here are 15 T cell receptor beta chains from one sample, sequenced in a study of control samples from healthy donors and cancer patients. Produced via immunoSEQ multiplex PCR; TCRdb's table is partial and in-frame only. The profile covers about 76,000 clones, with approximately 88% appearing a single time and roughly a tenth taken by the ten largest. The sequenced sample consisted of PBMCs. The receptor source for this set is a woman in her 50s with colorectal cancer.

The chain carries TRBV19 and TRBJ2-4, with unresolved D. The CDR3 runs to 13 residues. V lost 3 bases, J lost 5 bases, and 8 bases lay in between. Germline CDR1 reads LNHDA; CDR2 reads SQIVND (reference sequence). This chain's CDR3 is CASSIALQNIQYF. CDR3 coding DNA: TGTGCCAGTAGTATTGCACTTCAAAACATTCAGTACTTC.

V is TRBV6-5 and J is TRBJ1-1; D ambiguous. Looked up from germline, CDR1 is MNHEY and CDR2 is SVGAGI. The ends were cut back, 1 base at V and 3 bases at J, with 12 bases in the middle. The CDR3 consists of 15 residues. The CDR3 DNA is TGTGCCAGCAGTTACTTTGCCCAGAGCGACACTGAAGCTTTCTTT. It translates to CASSYFAQSDTEAFF.

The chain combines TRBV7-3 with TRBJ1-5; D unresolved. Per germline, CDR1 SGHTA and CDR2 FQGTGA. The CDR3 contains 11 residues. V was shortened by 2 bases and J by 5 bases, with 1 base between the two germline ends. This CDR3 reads CASSLHQPQHF. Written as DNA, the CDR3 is TGTGCCAGCAGCTTACATCAGCCCCAGCATTTT.

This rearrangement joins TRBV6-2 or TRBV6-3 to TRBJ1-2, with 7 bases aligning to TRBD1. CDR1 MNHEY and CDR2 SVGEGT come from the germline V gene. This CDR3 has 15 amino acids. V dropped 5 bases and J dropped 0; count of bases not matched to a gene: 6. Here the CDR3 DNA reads TGTGCCAGCAGTGCCAGGGGGATTACTAACTATGGCTACACCTTC. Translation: CASSARGITNYGYTF.

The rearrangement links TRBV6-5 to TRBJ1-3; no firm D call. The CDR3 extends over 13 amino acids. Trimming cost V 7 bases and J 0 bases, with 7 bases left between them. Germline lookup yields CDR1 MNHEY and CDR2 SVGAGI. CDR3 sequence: CASMGYSGNTIYF. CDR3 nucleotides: TGTGCCAGCATGGGGTACTCTGGAAACACCATATATTTT.

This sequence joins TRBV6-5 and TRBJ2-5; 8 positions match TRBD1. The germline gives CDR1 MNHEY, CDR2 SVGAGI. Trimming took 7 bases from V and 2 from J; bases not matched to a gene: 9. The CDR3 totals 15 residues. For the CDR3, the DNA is TGTGCCAGCACCTCTCGGACAGGGAGGCAAGAGACCCAGTACTTC. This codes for CASTSRTGRQETQYF.

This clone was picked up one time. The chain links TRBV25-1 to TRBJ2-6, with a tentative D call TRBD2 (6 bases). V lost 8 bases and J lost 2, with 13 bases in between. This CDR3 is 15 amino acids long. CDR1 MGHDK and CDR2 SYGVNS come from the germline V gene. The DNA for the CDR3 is TGTGCCAGCGGGTATAGGAGGGCTGGGGCCAACGTCCTGACTTTC. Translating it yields CASGYRRAGANVLTF.

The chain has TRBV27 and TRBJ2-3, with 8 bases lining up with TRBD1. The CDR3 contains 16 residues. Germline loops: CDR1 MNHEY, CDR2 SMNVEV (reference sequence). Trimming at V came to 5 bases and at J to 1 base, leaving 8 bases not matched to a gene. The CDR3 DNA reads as TGTGCCAGCAGTCCAGGGACAGGCAAACGCACAGATACGCAGTATTTT. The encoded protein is CASSPGTGKRTDTQYF.

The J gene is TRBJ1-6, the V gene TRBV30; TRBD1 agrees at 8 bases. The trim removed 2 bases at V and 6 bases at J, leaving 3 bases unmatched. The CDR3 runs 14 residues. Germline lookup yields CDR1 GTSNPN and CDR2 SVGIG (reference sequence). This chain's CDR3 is CAWSHGQGNSPLHF. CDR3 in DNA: TGTGCCTGGAGTCATGGACAGGGTAATTCACCCCTCCACTTT.

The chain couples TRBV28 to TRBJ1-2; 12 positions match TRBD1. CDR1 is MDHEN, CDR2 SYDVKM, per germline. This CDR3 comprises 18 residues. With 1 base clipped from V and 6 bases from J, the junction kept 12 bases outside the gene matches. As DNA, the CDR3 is TGTGCCAGCAGTTTATCGGGACAGGGGGCCCCTGAGAACGATGGCTACACCTTC. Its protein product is CASSLSGQGAPENDGYTF.

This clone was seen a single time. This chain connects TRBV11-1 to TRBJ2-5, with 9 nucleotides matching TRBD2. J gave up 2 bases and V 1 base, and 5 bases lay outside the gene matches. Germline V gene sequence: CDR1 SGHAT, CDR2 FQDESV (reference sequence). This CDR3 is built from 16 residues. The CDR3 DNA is TGTGCCAGCAGCTTAGGTCTAGCGGGACTTCAAGAGACCCAGTACTTC. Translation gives CASSLGLAGLQETQYF.

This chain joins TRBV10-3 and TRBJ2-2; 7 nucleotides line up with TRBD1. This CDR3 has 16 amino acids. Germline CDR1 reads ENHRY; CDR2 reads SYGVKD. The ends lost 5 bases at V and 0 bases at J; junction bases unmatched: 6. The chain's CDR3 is CAISPQGSANTGELFF. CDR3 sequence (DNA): TGTGCCATCAGTCCACAGGGGTCCGCGAACACCGGGGAGCTGTTTTTT.

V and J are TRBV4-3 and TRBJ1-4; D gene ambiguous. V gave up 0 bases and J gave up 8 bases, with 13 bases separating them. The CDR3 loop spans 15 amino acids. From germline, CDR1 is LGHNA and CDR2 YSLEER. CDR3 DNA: TGCGCCAGCAGCCAAGATTTAGGGAAGGGCGAAAAACTGTTTTTT. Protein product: CASSQDLGKGEKLFF.

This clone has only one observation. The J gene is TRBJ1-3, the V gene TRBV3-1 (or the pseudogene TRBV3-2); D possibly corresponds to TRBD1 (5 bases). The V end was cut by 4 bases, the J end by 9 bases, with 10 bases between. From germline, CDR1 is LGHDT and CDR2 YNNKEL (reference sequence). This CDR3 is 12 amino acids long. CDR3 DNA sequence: TGTGCCAGCAGCCTAGACAGAACCACCATATATTTT. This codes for CASSLDRTTIYF.

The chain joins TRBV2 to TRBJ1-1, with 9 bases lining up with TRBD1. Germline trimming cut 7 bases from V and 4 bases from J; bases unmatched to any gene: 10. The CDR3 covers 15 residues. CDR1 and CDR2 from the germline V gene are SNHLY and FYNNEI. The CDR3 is CASIPTGGFGTEAFF. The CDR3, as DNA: TGTGCCAGCATCCCGACAGGGGGATTCGGCACTGAAGCTTTCTTT.